Presented here are 14 T cell receptor beta chains from one specimen sequenced in a study of identical twins. TCRdb called the 5' RACE reads again in MiXCR, with one record for every CDR3 protein. Found here are a few hundred thousand distinct CDR3 sequences, roughly 13% of them singletons; the top ten hold 0.8% to 1%. This sample also appeared in a second study, on yellow fever vaccine responses in identical twins.

Sequenced: CD4+ T cells sorted from blood. The receptors derive from a woman under 30 in good health.

The CDR3 loop reads CASSQLGGLSYNEQFF. Here the CDR3 DNA reads TGTGCCAGCAGCCAGCTCGGGGGGCTCTCCTACAATGAGCAGTTCTTC. The V and J genes are TRBV4-2 and TRBJ2-1, with a tentative D call TRBD2 (7 bases). V shed 3 bases and J shed 0 bases, with 12 bases lying between them. This CDR3 spans 16 amino acids. Germline CDR1 LGHNA, CDR2 YNFKEQ.

This clonotype was seen more than once but under ten times. The chain is built from TRBV7-2 and TRBJ2-3, with TRBD2 identical over 8 bases. J lost 4 bases, V lost 2 bases, and 8 bases had no gene match. CDR1 SGHTA and CDR2 FQGNSA come from the germline V gene. The CDR3 has 16 residues. The CDR3 DNA reads as TGTGCCAGCAGCTTATACACGGGAGGGCCGTCAGATACGCAGTATTTT. The encoded protein is CASSLYTGGPSDTQYF.

V and J are TRBV12-3 or TRBV12-4 and TRBJ2-3, with D possibly TRBD1 on 5 matching bases. The CDR3 runs to 15 residues. V lost 6 bases and J 10 bases, leaving 23 bases between the germline ends. CDR3: CASRPGPSSQGPQYF. As DNA, the CDR3 is TGTGCCAGCAGACCGGGCCCCTCCTCCCAGGGTCCGCAGTATTTT.

This clonotype was recorded at least ten times. This sequence joins TRBV12-3 or TRBV12-4 and TRBJ2-1; weak D call: TRBD2 (5 bases). Trimming stripped 0 bases from V and 6 bases from J, with 15 bases between. This CDR3 spans 16 amino acids. The CDR3 coding sequence is TGTGCCAGCAGTTTAGCGCGAACTAGTTCTAGCAATGAGCAGTTCTTC. Its protein product is CASSLARTSSSNEQFF.

V and J are TRBV5-4 and TRBJ2-7; 8 positions match TRBD2. This CDR3 contains 16 residues. Germline V gene sequence: CDR1 SGHNT, CDR2 YYREEE (reference sequence). Germline trimming cut 2 bases from V and 5 bases from J; bases unmatched to any gene: 12. DNA for the CDR3: TGTGCCAGCAGCTTACAACCCGGGACTAGAGTCAACGAGCAGTACTTC. It codes for CASSLQPGTRVNEQYF.

This clonotype has just a few counts. This chain joins TRBV11-2 and TRBJ2-7; 14 bases are a match to TRBD2. J lost 2 bases, V lost 4 bases, and 16 bases had no gene match. CDR1 SGHAT and CDR2 FQNNGV come from the germline V gene. The CDR3 sequence is 20 residues long. CDR3 in amino acids: CASSSITSTSGGGTAYEQYF. The CDR3 nucleotides read TGTGCCAGCAGCTCTATAACCTCGACTAGCGGGGGGGGTACCGCCTACGAGCAGTACTTC.

This chain joins TRBV7-3 and TRBJ2-3, with 9 bases that match TRBD2. The CDR3 runs to 14 residues. Germline loops: CDR1 SGHTA, CDR2 FQGTGA. J lost 6 bases, V lost 2 bases, and 3 bases had no gene match. CDR3 loop: CASSLLAGRDTQYF. CDR3 in DNA: TGTGCCAGCAGCTTACTAGCGGGGAGGGATACGCAGTATTTT.

V is TRBV2 and J is TRBJ2-7, with TRBD1 matching 7 bases. The germline V gene encodes CDR1 SNHLY and CDR2 FYNNEI. J was trimmed by 4 bases and V by 3 bases; bases with no gene match: 3. The CDR3 sequence is 13 residues long. CDR3 protein: CASSEVRGYEQYF. CDR3 DNA sequence: TGTGCCAGCAGTGAGGTCAGGGGGTACGAGCAGTACTTC.

The rearrangement uses TRBV5-1 and TRBJ2-1; 8 positions agree with TRBD1. CDR3 length equals 13 residues. The trim removed 4 bases at V and 7 bases at J, leaving 4 bases unmatched. Germline V gene lookup returns CDR1 SGHRS and CDR2 YFSETQ. CDR3 in DNA: TGCGCCAGCAGCGGACAGGGTGGAAATGAGCAGTTCTTC. Translation gives CASSGQGGNEQFF.

This clonotype was observed a handful of times. This chain connects TRBV10-3 to TRBJ2-7; D perhaps matches TRBD1 (6 bases). The CDR3 is made up of 17 amino acids. V dropped 3 bases and J dropped 3 bases, with 21 bases sitting between them. Germline lookup yields CDR1 ENHRY and CDR2 SYGVKD. CDR3 DNA sequence: TGTGCCATCAGTGAATCAAGAGGGCAGGGGAACCACTACGAGCAGTACTTC. Encoded protein: CAISESRGQGNHYEQYF.

This clonotype was counted many times. This sequence joins TRBV30 and TRBJ1-6; D gene uncertain. The CDR3 length is 12 residues. V gave up 4 bases and J gave up 10 bases, with 11 bases separating them. Germline CDR1 and CDR2: GTSNPN and SVGIG (reference sequence). Written as DNA, the CDR3 is TGTGCCTGGACACGTCGGGGATCACCCCTCCACTTT. Protein product: CAWTRRGSPLHF.

The V gene is TRBV29-1, the J gene TRBJ2-1; 7 bases are shared with TRBD1. The V and J ends lost 7 bases and 4 bases, in that order; junction bases with no gene match: 4. Germline V lookup: CDR1 SQVTM, CDR2 ANQGSEA. The length of the CDR3 is 12 residues. The chain's CDR3 is CSGRTGYNEQFF. For the CDR3, the DNA is TGCAGCGGCAGGACAGGTTACAATGAGCAGTTCTTC.

This clonotype came up a few times. The chain couples TRBV7-6 to TRBJ2-7; perhaps TRBD2 as D (5 bases). V lost 5 bases to trimming and J lost 2 bases, with 10 bases between them. This CDR3 is 13 amino acids long. From germline, CDR1 is SGHVS and CDR2 FNYEAQ. The CDR3 DNA is TGTGCCAGCAGCAAAGCGGTCACCTACGAGCAGTACTTC. Protein: CASSKAVTYEQYF. Full variable domain (rest looked up from reference TRBV7-6 and TRBJ2-7): GAGVSQSPRYKVTKRGQDVALRCDPISGHVSLYWYRQALGQGPEFLTYFNYEAQQDKSGLPNDRFSAERPEGSISTLTIQRTEQRDSAMYRCASSKAVTYEQYFGPGTRLTVT.

The chain carries TRBV4-2 and TRBJ2-7; 10 bases align to TRBD1. The V and J ends lost 2 bases and 2 bases, in that order; junction bases with no gene match: 3. The V gene's germline CDR1 is LGHNA and CDR2 YNFKEQ. The CDR3 extends over 15 amino acids. For the CDR3, the DNA is TGTGCCAGCAGCCAATCCGGGACAGGGGCCTACGAGCAGTACTTC. This gives the protein CASSQSGTGAYEQYF.